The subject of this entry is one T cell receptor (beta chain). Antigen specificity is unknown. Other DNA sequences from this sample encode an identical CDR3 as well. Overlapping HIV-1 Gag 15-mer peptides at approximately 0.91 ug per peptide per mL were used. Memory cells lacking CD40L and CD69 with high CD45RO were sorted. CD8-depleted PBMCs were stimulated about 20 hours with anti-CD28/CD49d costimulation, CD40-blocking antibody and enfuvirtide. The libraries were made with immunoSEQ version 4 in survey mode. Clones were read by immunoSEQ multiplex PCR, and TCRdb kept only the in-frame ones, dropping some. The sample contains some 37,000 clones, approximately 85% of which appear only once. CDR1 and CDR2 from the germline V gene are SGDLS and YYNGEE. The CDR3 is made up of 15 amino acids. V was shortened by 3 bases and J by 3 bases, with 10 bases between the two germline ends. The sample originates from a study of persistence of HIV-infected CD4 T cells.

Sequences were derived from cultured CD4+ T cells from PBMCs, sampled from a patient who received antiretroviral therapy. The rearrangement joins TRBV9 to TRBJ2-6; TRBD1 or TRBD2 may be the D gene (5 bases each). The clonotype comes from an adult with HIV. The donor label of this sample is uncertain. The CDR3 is CASSAGTLGANVLTF. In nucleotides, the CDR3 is TGTGCCAGCAGCGCGGGGACCCTTGGGGCCAACGTCCTGACTTTC.